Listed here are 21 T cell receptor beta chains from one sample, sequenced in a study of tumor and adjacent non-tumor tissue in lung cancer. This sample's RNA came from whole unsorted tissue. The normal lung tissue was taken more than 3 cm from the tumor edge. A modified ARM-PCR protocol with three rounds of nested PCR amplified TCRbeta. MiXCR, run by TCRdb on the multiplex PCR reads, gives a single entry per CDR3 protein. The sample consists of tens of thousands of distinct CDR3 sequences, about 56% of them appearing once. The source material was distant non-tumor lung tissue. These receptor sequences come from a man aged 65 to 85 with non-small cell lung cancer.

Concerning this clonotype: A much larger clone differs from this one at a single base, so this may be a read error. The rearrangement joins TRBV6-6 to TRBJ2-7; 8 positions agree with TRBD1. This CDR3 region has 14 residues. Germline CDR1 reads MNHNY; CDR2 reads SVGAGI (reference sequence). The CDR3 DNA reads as TGTGCCGCTTCCGGGACAGGTCGTTCCTACAAGCAGTACTTC. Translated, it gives CAASGTGRSYKQYF.

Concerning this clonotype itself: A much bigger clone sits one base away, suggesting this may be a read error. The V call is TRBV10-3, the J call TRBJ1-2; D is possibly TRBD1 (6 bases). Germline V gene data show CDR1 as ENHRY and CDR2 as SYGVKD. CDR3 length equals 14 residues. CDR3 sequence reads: CAISARRGNYDYTF. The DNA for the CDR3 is TGTGCCATCAGTGCCAGGAGGGGGAACTATGACTACACCTTC.

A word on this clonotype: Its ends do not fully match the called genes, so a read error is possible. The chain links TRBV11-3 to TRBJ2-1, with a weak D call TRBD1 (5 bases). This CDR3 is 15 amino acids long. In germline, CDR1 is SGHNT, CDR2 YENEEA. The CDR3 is CANSLDQGTNNEQFF. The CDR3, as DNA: TGTGCCAACAGCTTAGATCAGGGAACTAACAATGAGCAGTTCTTC.

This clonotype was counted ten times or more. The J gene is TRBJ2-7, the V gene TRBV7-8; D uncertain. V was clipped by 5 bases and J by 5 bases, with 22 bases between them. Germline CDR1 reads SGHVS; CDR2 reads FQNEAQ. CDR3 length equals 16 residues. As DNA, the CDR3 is TGTGCCAGCAGCCCCAGCCCGCTAGGGAAGATCAACGAGCAGTACTTC. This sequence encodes CASSPSPLGKINEQYF.

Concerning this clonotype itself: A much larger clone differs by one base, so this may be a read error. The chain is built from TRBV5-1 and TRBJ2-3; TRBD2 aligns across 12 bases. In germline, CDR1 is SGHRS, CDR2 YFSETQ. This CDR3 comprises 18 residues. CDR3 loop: CASSSFGLAGSHSDRQYF. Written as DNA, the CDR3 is TGCGCCAGCAGCTCTTTCGGACTAGCGGGAAGTCACTCAGATAGGCAGTATTTT.

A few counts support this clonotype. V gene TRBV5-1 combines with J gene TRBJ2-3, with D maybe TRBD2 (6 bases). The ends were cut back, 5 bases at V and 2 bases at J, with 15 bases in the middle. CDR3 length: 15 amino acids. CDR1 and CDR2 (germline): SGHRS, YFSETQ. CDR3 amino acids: CASRVRGDLTDTQYF. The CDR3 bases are TGCGCCAGCAGAGTGCGGGGCGATCTCACAGATACGCAGTATTTT.

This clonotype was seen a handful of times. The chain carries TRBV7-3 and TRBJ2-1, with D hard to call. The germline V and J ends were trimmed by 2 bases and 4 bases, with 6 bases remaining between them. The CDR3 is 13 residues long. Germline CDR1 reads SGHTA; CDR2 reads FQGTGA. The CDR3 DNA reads TGTGCCAGCAGCTTATCACCTTACAATGAGCAGTTCTTC. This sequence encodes CASSLSPYNEQFF.

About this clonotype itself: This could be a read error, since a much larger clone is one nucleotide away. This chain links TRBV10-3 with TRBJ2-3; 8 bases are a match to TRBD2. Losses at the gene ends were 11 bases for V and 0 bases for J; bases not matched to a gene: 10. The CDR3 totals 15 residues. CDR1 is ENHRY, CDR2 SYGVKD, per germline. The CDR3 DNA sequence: TGTGCCCATAGGGGGGAGCGGGAGAGCACAGATACGCAGTATTTT. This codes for CAHRGERESTDTQYF.

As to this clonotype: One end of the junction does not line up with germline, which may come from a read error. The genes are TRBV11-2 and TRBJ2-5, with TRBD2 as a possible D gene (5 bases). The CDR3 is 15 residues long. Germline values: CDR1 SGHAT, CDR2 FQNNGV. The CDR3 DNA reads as TGTACCAGCAACTTATCGGGAATGTTTTTGGAGACCCAGTACTTC. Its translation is CTSNLSGMFLETQYF.

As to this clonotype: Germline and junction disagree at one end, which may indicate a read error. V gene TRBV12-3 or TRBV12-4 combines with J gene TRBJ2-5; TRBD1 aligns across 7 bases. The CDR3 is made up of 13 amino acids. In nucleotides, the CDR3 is TGTGCCAGCTTAGACAGGGCAGTAGAGACCCGGTACTTC. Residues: CASLDRAVETRYF.

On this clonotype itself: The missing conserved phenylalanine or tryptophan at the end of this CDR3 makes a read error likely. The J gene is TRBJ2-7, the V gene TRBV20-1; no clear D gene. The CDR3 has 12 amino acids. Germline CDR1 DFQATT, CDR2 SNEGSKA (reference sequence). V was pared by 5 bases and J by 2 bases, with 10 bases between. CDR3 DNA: TGCAGTGCTTTAACTCGTCCCTACGAGCAGTACTTG. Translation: CSALTRPYEQYL.

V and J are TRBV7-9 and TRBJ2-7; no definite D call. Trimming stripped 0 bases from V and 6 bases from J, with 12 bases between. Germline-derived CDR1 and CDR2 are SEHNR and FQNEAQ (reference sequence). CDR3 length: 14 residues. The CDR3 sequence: CASSLAPGRGEQYF. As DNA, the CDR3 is TGTGCCAGCAGCTTAGCTCCCGGTAGAGGCGAGCAGTACTTC. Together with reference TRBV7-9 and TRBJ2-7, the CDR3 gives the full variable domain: DTGVSQNPRHKITKRGQNVTFRCDPISEHNRLYWYRQTLGQGPEFLTYFQNEAQLEKSRLLSDRFSAERPKGSFSTLEIQRTEQGDSAMYLCASSLAPGRGEQYFGPGTRLTVT.

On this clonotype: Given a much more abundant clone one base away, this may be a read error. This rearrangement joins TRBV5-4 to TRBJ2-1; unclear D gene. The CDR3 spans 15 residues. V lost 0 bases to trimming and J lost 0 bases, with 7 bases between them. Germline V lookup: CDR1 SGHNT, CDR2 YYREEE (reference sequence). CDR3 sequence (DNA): TGTGCCAGCAGCTTGGCGTCCACCTCCTACAATGAGCAGTTCTTC. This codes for CASSLASTSYNEQFF.

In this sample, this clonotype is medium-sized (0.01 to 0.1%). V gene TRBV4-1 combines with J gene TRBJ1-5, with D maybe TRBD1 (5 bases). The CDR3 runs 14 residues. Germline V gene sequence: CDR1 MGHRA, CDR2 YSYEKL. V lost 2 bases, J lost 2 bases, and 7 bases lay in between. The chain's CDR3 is CASSQTGGNQPQHF. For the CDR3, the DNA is TGCGCCAGCAGCCAAACAGGAGGCAATCAGCCCCAGCATTTT.

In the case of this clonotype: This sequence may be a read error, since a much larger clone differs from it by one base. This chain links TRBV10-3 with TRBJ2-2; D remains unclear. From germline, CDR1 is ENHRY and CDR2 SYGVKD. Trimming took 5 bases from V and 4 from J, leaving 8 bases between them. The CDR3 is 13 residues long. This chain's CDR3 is CAISRDATGELFF. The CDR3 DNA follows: TGTGCCATCAGTAGAGATGCCACCGGGGAGCTGTTTTTT.

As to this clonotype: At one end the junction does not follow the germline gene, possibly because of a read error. Written as DNA, the CDR3 is TGTGTCAGCAGCTTAGTTGCAGAGACCCAGTACTTC. The encoded protein is CVSSLVAETQYF. The rearrangement links TRBV7-9 to TRBJ2-5; D is unclear. CDR1 and CDR2 from the germline V gene are SEHNR and FQNEAQ (reference sequence). This CDR3 spans 12 amino acids.

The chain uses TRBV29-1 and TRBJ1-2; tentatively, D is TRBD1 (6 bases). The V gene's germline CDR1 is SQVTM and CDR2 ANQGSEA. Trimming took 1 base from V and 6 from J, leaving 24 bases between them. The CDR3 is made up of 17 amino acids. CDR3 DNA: TGCAGCGTTGAAGGGGGTAAAGGGACACCTCACAATGATGGCTACACCTTC. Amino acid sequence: CSVEGGKGTPHNDGYTF. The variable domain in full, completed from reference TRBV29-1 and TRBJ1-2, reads SAVISQKPSRDICQRGTSLTIQCQVDSQVTMMFWYRQQPGQSLTLIATANQGSEATYESGFVIDKFPISRPNLTFSTLTVSNMSPEDSSIYLCSVEGGKGTPHNDGYTFGSGTRLTVV.

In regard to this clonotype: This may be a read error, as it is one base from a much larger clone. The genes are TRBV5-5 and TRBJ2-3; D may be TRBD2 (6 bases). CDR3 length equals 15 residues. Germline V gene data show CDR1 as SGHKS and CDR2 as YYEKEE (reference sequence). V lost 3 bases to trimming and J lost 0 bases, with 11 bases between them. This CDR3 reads CASSWGRLSTDTQYF. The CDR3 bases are TGTGCCAGCAGCTGGGGGAGGCTAAGCACAGATACGCAGTATTTT.

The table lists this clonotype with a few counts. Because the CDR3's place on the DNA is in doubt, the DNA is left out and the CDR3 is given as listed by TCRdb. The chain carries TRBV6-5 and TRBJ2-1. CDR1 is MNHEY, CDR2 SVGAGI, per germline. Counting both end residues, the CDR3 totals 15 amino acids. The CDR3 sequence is CASSSSTSSYNEQFF.

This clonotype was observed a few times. The CDR3 here is CAGGDTRYNEQFF. The DNA of the CDR3 is TGTGCCGGGGGAGACACCCGGTACAATGAGCAGTTCTTC. The V gene is TRBV6-6, the J gene TRBJ2-1, with D tentatively TRBD1 or TRBD2 (5 bases each). The CDR3 length is 13 residues. The V gene's germline CDR1 is MNHNY and CDR2 SVGAGI (reference sequence). V lost 11 bases and J 4 bases, leaving 15 bases between the germline ends.

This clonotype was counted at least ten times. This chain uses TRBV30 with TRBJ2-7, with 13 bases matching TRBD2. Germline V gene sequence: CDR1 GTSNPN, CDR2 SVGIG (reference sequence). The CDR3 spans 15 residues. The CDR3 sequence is CAVDPGLAGTYEQYF. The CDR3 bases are TGTGCGGTTGACCCGGGACTAGCGGGAACCTACGAGCAGTACTTC.